Sequencing of this TCR beta chain was carried out in a study of beta chain features in type 1 diabetes. A single heparinised draw of approximately 100 mL on average was taken per donor. Overall study findings and caveats: Lower insertion and higher deletion counts appeared at VDJ junctions in type 1 diabetes patients. In all four CD4+ subsets, TCRB CDR3 length was significantly, moderately reduced in type 1 diabetes. Across patients, naive, central memory and Treg TCRB repertoires exhibited apparently greater similarity than was observed across healthy donors.

Germline V CDR1 and CDR2: SNHLY, FYNNEI. J lost 5 bases, V lost 5 bases, and 9 bases had no gene match. This CDR3 has 16 amino acids. Points on this clone: Its cognate antigen is unknown.

Isolated RNA was reverse transcribed in full, so expressed TCRB transcripts were sequenced. The assay was immunoSEQ multiplex PCR, and TCRdb's table has in-frame clones only and misses some. The sample lists some 160,000 clones; approximately 9.1% were seen once. The rearrangement uses TRBV2 and TRBJ1-5, with 10 bases lining up with TRBD1. The sequenced material came from central memory CD4+ T cells from blood. This clonotype was sampled from a woman between 18 and 30 years old in good health. The CDR3: CASSPGTGVSDQPQHF. As DNA, the CDR3 is TGTGCCAGCAGTCCCGGGACAGGGGTCTCTGATCAGCCCCAGCATTTT.